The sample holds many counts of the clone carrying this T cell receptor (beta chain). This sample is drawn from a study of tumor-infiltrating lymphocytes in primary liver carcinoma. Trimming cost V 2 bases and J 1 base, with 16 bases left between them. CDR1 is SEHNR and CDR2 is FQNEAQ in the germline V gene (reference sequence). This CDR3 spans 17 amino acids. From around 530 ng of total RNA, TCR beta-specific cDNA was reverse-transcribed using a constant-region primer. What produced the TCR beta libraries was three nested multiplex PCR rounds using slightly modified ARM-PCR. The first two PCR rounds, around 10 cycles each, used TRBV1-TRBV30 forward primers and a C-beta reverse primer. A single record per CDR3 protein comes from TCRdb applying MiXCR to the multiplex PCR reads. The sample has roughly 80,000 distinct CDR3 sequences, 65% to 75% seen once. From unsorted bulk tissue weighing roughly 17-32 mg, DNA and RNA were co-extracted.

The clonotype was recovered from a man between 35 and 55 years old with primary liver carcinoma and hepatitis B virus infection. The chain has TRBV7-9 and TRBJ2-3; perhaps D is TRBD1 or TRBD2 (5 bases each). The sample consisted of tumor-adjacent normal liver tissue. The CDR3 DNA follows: TGTGCCAGCAGCTTACCCCAGAGGGGACGTGGCACAGATACGCAGTATTTT. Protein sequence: CASSLPQRGRGTDTQYF.